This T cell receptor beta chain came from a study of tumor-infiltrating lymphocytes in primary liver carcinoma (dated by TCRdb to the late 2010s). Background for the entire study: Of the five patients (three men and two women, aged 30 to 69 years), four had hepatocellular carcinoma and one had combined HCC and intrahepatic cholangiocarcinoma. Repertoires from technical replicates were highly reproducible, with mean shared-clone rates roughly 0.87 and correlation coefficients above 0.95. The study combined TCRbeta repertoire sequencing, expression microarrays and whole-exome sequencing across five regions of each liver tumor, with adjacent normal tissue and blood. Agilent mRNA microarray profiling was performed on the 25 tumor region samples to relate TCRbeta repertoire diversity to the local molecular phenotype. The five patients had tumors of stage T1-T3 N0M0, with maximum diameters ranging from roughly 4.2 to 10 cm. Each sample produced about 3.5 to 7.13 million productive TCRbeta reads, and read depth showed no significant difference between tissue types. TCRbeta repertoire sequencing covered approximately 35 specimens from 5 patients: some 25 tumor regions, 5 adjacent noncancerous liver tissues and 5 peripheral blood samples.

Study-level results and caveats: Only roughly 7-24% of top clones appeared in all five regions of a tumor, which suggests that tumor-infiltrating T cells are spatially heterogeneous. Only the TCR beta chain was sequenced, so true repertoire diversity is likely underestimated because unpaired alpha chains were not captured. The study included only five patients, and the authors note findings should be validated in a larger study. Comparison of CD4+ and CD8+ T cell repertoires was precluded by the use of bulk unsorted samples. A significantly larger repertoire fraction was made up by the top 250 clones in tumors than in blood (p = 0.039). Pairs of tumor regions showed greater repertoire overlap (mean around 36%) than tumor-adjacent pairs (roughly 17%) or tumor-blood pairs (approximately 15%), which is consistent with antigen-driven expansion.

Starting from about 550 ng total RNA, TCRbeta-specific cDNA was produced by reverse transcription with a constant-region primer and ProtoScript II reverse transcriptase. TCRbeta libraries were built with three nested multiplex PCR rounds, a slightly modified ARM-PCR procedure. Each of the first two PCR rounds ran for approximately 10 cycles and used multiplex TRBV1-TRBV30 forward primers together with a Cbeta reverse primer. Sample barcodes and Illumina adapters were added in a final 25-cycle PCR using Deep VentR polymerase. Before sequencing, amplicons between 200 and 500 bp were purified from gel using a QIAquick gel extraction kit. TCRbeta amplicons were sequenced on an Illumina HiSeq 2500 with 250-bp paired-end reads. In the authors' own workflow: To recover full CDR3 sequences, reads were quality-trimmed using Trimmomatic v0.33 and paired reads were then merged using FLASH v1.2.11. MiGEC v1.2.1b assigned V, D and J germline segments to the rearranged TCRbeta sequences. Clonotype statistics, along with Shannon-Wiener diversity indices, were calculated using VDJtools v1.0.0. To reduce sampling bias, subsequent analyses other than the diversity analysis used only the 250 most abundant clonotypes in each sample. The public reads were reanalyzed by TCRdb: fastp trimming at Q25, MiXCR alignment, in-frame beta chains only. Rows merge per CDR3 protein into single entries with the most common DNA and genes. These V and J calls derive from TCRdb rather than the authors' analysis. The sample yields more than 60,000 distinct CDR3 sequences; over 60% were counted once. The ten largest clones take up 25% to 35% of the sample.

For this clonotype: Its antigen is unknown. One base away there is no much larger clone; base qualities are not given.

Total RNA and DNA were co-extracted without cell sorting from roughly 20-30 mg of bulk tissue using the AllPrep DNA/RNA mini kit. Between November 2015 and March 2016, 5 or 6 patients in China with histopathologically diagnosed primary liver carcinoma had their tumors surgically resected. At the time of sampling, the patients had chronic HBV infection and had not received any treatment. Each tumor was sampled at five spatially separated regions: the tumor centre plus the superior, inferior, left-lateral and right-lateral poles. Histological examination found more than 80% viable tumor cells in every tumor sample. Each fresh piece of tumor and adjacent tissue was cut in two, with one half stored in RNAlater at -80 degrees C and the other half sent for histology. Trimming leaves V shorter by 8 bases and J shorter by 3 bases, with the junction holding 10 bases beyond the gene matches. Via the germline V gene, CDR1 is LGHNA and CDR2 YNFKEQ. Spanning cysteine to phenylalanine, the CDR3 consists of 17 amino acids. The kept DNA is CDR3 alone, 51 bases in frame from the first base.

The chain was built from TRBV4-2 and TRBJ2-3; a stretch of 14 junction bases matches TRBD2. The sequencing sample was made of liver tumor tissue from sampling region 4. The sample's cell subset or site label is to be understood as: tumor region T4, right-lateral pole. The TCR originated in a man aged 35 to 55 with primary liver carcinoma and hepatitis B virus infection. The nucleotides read TGTGCCAGCGATCCGGGACTAGCGGGAGATGGGACAGATACGCAGTATTTT. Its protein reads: CASDPGLAGDGTDTQYF.